This T cell receptor (beta chain) was obtained from a study of PD-1 blockade in classical Hodgkin lymphoma. General study findings and limits: Newly diagnosed patients reportedly trailed healthy donors in baseline TCR diversity. Patients who responded completely had about the same baseline diversity as newly diagnosed patients. Unlike CD8+ TCR diversity, which did not rise significantly by C4D1, CD4+ TCR diversity did.

Of note for this clone: Antigen: not known.

The CDR3 contains 17 residues. CDR1 is SGHRS, CDR2 YFSETQ, per germline. Unmatched junction bases numbered 9, after V lost 0 bases and J lost 3 bases. All patients experienced relapse after autologous stem cell transplantation, and brentuximab vedotin exposure was variable. Clones were read by immunoSEQ multiplex PCR, and TCRdb kept only the in-frame ones, dropping some. The sample has more than 140,000 clones; approximately 81% are singletons. The source material was peripheral blood mononuclear cells (PBMCs), sampled before the second cycle of nivolumab. J is TRBJ1-3 and V is TRBV5-1; 7 bases are a match to TRBD1. This receptor was identified in a human donor with classical Hodgkin lymphoma. CDR3: CASSLGYLTGVGNTIYF. CDR3 coding DNA: TGCGCCAGCAGCTTGGGTTACCTAACAGGGGTTGGAAACACCATATATTTT. Supplemented by reference TRBV5-1 and TRBJ1-3, the full variable domain reads KAGVTQTPRYLIKTRGQQVTLSCSPISGHRSVSWYQQTPGQGLQFLFEYFSETQRNKGNFPGRFSGRQFSNSRSEMNVSTLELGDSALYLCASSLGYLTGVGNTIYFGEGSWLTVV.